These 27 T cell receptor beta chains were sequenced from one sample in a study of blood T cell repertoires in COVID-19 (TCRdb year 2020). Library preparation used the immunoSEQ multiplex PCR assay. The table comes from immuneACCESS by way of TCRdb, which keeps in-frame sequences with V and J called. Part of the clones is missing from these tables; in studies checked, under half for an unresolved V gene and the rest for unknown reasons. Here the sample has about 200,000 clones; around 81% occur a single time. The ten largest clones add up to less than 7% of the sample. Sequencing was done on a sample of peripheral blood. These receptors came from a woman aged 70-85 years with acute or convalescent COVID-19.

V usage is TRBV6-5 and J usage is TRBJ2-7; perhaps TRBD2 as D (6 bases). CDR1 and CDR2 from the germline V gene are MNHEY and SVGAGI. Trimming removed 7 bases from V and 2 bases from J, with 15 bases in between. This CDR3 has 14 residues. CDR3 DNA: TGTGCCAGCACCGACAGAATAGCGGCCTACGAGCAGTACTTC. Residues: CASTDRIAAYEQYF.

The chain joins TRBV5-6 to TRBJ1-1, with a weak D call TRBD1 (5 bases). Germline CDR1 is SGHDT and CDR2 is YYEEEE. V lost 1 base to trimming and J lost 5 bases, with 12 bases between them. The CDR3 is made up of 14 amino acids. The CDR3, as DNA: TGTGCCAGCAGCTTGCCGCAGGGTAGGACTGAAGCTTTCTTT. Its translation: CASSLPQGRTEAFF.

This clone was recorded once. This CDR3 reads CASSGVSSYNEQFF. As DNA, the CDR3 is TGTGCCAGCTCTGGTGTGAGCTCCTACAATGAGCAGTTCTTC. This chain connects TRBV18 to TRBJ2-1; D is unclear. The CDR3 covers 14 residues. Between the trimmed V and J ends, which lost 6 bases and 0 bases, there was a span of 9 bases. CDR1 is KGHSH, CDR2 LQKENI, per germline.

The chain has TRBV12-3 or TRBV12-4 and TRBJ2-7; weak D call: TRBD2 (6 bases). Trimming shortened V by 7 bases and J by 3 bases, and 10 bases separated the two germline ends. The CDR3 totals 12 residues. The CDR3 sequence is CASNRDFYEQYF. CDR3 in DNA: TGTGCCAGCAACCGGGACTTCTACGAGCAGTACTTC.

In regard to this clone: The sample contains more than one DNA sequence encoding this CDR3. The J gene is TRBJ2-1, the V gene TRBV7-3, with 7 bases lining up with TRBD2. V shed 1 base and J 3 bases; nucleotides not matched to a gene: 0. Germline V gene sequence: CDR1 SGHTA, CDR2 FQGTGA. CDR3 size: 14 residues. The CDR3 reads CASSLSGSYNEQFF. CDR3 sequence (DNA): TGTGCCAGCAGCTTAAGCGGGAGCTACAATGAGCAGTTCTTC.

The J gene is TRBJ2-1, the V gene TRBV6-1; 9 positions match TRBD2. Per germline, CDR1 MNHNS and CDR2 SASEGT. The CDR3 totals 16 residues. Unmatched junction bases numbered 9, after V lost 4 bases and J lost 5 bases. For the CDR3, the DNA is TGTGCCAGCAGTGCCCGGGGACTAGCATTAGACAATGAGCAGTTCTTC. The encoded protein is CASSARGLALDNEQFF.

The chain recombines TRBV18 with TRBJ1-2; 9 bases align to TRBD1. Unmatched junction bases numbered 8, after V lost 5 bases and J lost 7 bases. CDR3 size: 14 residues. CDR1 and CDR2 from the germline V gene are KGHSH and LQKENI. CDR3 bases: TGTGCCAGCTCAGCCGGGGACAGGGTATCTGGCTACACCTTC. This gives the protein CASSAGDRVSGYTF.

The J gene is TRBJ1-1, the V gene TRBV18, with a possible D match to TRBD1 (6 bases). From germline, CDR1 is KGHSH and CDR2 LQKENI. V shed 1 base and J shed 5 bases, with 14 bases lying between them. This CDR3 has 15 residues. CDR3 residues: CASSPLRQDQTEAFF. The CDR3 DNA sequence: TGTGCCAGCTCACCACTTAGACAGGACCAAACTGAAGCTTTCTTT. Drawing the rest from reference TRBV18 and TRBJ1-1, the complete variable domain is NAGVMQNPRHLVRRRGQEARLRCSPMKGHSHVYWYRQLPEEGLKFMVYLQKENIIDESGMPKERFSAEFPKEGPSILRIQQVVRGDSAAYFCASSPLRQDQTEAFFGQGTRLTVV.

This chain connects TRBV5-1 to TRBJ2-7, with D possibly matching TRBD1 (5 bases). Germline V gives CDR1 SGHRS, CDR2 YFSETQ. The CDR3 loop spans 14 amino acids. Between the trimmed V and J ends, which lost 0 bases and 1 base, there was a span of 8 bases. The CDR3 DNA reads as TGCGCCAGCAGCTTGGTGCAGGGTTCCTACGAGCAGTACTTC. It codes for CASSLVQGSYEQYF.

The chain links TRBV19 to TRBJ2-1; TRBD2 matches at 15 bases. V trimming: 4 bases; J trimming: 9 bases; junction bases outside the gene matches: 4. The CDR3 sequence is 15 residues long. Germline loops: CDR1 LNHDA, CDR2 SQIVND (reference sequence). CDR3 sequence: CASSTGTSGRLEQFF. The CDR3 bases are TGTGCCAGTAGTACTGGGACTAGCGGGAGGCTTGAGCAGTTCTTC.

The CDR3 region is CASSRTSSPLHF. The DNA of the CDR3 is TGCGCCAGCAGTCGAACGAGTTCACCCCTCCACTTT. This rearrangement joins TRBV10-2 to TRBJ1-6, with D hard to call. The CDR3 is made up of 12 amino acids. CDR1 is WSHSY and CDR2 is SAAADI in the germline V gene. V was shortened by 5 bases and J by 9 bases, with 8 bases between the two germline ends.

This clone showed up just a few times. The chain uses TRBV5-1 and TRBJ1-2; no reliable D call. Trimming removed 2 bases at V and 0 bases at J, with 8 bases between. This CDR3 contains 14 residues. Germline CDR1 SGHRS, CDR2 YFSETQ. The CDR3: CASSFNGANYGYTF. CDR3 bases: TGCGCCAGCAGCTTTAACGGTGCTAACTATGGCTACACCTTC.

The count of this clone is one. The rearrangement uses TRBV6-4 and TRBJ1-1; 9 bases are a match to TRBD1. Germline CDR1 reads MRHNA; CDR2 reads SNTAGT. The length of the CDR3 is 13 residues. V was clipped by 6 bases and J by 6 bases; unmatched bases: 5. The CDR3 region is CASRGDRAAEAFF. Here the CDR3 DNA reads TGTGCCAGCAGGGGGGACAGGGCGGCTGAAGCTTTCTTT.

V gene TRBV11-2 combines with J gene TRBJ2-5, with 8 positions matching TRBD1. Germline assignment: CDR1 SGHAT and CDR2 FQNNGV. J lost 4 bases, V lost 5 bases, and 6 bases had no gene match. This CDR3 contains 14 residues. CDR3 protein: CASSQTGVVETQYF. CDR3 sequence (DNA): TGTGCCAGCAGCCAGACAGGGGTGGTAGAGACCCAGTACTTC. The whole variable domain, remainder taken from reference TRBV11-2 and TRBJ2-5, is EAGVAQSPRYKIIEKRQSVAFWCNPISGHATLYWYQQILGQGPKLLIQFQNNGVVDDSQLPKDRFSAERLKGVDSTLKIQPAKLEDSAVYLCASSQTGVVETQYFGPGTRLLVL.

CDR3 residues: CASSEPGLSYNEQFF. CDR3 bases: TGTGCCAGCAGCGAACCGGGACTGTCCTACAATGAGCAGTTCTTC. This sequence joins TRBV3-1 (or the pseudogene TRBV3-2) and TRBJ2-1; tentatively, D is TRBD2 (6 bases). The CDR3 is made up of 15 amino acids. Trimming took 5 bases from V and 1 from J, leaving 12 bases between them. CDR1 is LGHDT, CDR2 YNNKEL, per germline (reference sequence).

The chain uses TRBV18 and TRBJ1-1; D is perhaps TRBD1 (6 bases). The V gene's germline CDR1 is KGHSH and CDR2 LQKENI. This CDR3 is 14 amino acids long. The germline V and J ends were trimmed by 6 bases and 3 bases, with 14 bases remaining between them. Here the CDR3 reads CASSLTGQDTEAFF. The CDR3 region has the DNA TGTGCCAGCTCCCTAACAGGGCAGGACACTGAAGCTTTCTTT.

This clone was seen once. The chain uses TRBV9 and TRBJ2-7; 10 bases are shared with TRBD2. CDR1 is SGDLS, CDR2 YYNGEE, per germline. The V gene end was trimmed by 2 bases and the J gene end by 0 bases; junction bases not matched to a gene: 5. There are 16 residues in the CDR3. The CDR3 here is CASSVTGTSVSYEQYF. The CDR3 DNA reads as TGTGCCAGCAGCGTCACCGGGACTAGCGTCTCCTACGAGCAGTACTTC.

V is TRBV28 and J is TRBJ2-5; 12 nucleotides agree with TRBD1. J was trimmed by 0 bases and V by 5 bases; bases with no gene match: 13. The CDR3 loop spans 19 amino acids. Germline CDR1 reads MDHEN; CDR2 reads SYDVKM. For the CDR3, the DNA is TGTGCCAGCAGTCCCACCGGGACAGGGGGCAGGGTGTACCAAGAGACCCAGTACTTC. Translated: CASSPTGTGGRVYQETQYF.

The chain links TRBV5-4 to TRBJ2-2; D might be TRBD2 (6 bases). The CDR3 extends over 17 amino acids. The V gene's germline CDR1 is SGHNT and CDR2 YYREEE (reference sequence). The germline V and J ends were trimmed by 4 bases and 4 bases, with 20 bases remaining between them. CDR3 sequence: CASSPPPGPGSTGELFF. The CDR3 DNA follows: TGTGCCAGCAGCCCCCCTCCGGGACCCGGGAGCACCGGGGAGCTGTTTTTT.

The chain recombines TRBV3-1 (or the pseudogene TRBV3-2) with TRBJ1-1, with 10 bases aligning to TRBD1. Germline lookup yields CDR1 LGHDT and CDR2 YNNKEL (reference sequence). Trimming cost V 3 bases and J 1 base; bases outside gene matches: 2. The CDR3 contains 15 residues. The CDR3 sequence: CASSQDRGKNTEAFF. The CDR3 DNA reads TGTGCCAGCAGCCAGGACAGGGGGAAGAACACTGAAGCTTTCTTT.

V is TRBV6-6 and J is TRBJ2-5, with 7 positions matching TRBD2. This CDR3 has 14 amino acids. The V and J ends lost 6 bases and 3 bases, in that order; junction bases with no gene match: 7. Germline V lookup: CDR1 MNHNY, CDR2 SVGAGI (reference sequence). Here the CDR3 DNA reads TGTGCCAGCAGCAATCCTGGACTAGAAGAGACCCAGTACTTC. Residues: CASSNPGLEETQYF.

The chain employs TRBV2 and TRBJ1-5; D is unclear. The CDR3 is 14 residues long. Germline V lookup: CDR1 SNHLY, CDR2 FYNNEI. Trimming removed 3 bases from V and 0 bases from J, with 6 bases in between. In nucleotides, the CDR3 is TGTGCCAGCAGTGACAAAAATAGCAATCAGCCCCAGCATTTT. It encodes CASSDKNSNQPQHF.

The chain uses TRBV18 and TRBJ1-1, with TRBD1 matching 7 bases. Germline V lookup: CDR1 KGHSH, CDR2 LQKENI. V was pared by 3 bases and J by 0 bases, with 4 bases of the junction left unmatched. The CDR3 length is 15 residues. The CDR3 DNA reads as TGTGCCAGCTCACCGGGACAGACAATGAACACTGAAGCTTTCTTT. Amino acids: CASSPGQTMNTEAFF.

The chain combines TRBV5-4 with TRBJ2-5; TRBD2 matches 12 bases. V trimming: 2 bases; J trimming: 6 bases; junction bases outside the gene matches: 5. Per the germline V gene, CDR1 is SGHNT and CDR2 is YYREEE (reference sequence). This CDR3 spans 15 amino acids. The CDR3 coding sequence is TGTGCCAGCAGCTTTAAGACTAGCGGGAGTCAGACCCAGTACTTC. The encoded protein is CASSFKTSGSQTQYF.

The CDR3 region has the DNA TGTGCCAGCAACATTAACAGGGCAGGCGGCTACACCTTC. Protein product: CASNINRAGGYTF. The chain combines TRBV6-6 with TRBJ1-2; D is possibly TRBD1 (6 bases). Trimming left V 7 bases short and J 8 bases short, with 17 bases between. Germline CDR1 and CDR2: MNHNY and SVGAGI (reference sequence). The CDR3 covers 13 residues.

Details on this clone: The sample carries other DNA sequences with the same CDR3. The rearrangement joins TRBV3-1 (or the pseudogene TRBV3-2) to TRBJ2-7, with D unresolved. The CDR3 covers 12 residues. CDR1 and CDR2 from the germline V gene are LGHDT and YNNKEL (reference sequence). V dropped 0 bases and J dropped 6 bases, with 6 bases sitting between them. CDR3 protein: CASSQDVREQYF. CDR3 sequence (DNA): TGTGCCAGCAGCCAAGATGTTCGCGAGCAGTACTTC.

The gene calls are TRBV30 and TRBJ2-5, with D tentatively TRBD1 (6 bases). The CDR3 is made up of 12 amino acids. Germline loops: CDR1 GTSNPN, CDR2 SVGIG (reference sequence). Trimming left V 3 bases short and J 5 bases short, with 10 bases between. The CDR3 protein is CAWSRGSETQYF. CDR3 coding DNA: TGTGCCTGGAGCAGGGGATCCGAGACCCAGTACTTC.